The sequence of this T cell receptor beta chain was determined in a study of T cells expressing NK-cell markers. Study in general: With respect to HCMV, most of the eight sequenced donors were seropositive, and one was seronegative.

Following a re-call of the 5' RACE reads, TCRdb has one entry per CDR3 protein and lacks DNA. This repertoire comprises 350,000 to 400,000 distinct CDR3 sequences; its ten largest clones make up approximately 11%. Points from the study as a whole: Unclear, still, was the HCMV specificity of the expanded NKG2C+ T cell clones. These clonotypes also led the CD3+CD56-NKG2C+ fraction in several donors.

Regarding this clonotype: What it binds is unknown.

The CDR3 is 16 amino acids. Germline CDR1 is SGHNT and CDR2 is YENEEA. The origin of this receptor is a woman aged 45 to 65 in good health. The V and J genes are TRBV11-3 and TRBJ2-4; TCRdb designates TRBD2, a call that cannot be tested without DNA. Sequencing was performed on blood T cells: a sorted CD56 or NKG2C T cell subset, CD4+ or CD8+ T cells, or bulk PBMC T cells (not recorded which). CDR3 protein: CASSPIAGGGGNIQYF.